The source of this T cell receptor (beta chain) is a study of blood T cell repertoires in COVID-19. Overall study: The analysed material was cDNA or gDNA that came from T cells, B-cell-depleted T cells, or PBMCs.

This CDR3 region has 16 residues. With V trimmed by 2 bases and J by 2 bases, 5 bases remained unmatched. Germline CDR1 reads KGHSH; CDR2 reads LQKENI. Profiling relied on immunoSEQ multiplex PCR, and the TCRdb table lists in-frame clones only, not all of them. Of some 220,000 clones in the sample, over 75% are singletons; the top ten hold about 2.5%. This TCR was sampled from a woman in her 70s with COVID-19, enrolled during active disease. The material sequenced was peripheral blood. The chain is built from TRBV18 and TRBJ2-1, with TRBD2 matching 8 bases. CDR3 DNA: TGTGCCAGCTCACCAGGGACTAGAATCACCTACAATGAGCAGTTCTTC. Translating it yields CASSPGTRITYNEQFF.